These 8 T cell receptor beta chains came from one sample sequenced in a study of OX40 agonist ivuxolimab in advanced cancers. Sequencing used immunoSEQ multiplex PCR; TCRdb keeps in-frame clones, though not all of them. The data hold 50,000 to 70,000 clones, with approximately 90% observed a single time. The specimen comprised CD4+ or CD8+ T cells sorted from blood, sampled in a trial of the OX40 agonist ivuxolimab. All receptors derive from an adult with an advanced solid tumor such as melanoma, head and neck, liver or kidney cancer.

The V and J genes are TRBV27 and TRBJ2-7, with TRBD2 identical over 9 bases. Germline lookup yields CDR1 MNHEY and CDR2 SMNVEV (reference sequence). The V gene end was trimmed by 2 bases and the J gene end by 0 bases; junction bases not matched to a gene: 2. This CDR3 spans 15 amino acids. The CDR3 sequence is CASSLLAGLSYEQYF. CDR3 bases: TGTGCCAGCAGTTTACTAGCGGGACTCTCCTACGAGCAGTACTTC.

The chain joins TRBV29-1 to TRBJ1-2, with unresolved D. Germline CDR1 is SQVTM and CDR2 is ANQGSEA. The V gene lost 5 bases and the J gene lost 4 bases, with 14 bases spanning the gap. There are 13 residues in the CDR3. This CDR3 reads CSVYVVSPYGYTF. CDR3 DNA: TGCAGCGTTTATGTGGTTTCCCCCTATGGCTACACCTTC.

This chain joins TRBV5-1 and TRBJ2-1; 8 bases map to TRBD2. With 2 bases clipped from V and 5 bases from J, the junction kept 21 bases outside the gene matches. This CDR3 is 20 amino acids long. Germline CDR1 SGHRS, CDR2 YFSETQ. DNA of the CDR3: TGCGCCAGCAGCTTCCGCCCCAAGCGAGCGGGAGCTTTCGGTGACAATGAGCAGTTCTTC. Amino acids: CASSFRPKRAGAFGDNEQFF.

The chain joins TRBV7-9 to TRBJ1-3; D is unresolved. From germline, CDR1 is SEHNR and CDR2 FQNEAQ (reference sequence). The V end lost 5 bases, the J end lost 0 bases, and 5 bases lay between the germline ends. The CDR3 has 13 residues. CDR3 nucleotide sequence: TGTGCCAGCAGCGCTTTCTCTGGAAACACCATATATTTT. Residues: CASSAFSGNTIYF. Full variable domain (rest looked up from reference TRBV7-9 and TRBJ1-3): DTGVSQNPRHKITKRGQNVTFRCDPISEHNRLYWYRQTLGQGPEFLTYFQNEAQLEKSRLLSDRFSAERPKGSFSTLEIQRTEQGDSAMYLCASSAFSGNTIYFGEGSWLTVV.

V and J are TRBV15 and TRBJ1-2; TRBD1 is a possible D gene (5 bases). The length of the CDR3 is 15 residues. The V end was cut by 0 bases, the J end by 7 bases, with 15 bases between. The germline CDR1 and CDR2 sequences are LNHNV and YYDKDF (reference sequence). The CDR3 is CATSRDLSRAGGYTF. The CDR3 DNA sequence: TGTGCCACCAGCAGAGATCTGTCCAGGGCGGGTGGCTACACCTTC.

The chain employs TRBV10-3 and TRBJ1-5; 7 bases are shared with TRBD1. The CDR3 is made up of 19 amino acids. Germline V CDR1 and CDR2: ENHRY, SYGVKD. Unmatched junction bases numbered 16, after V lost 3 bases and J lost 2 bases. The CDR3 is CAISDHPPIDRVGNQPQHF. DNA for the CDR3: TGTGCCATCAGTGACCACCCCCCCATAGACAGGGTTGGCAATCAGCCCCAGCATTTT.

The chain recombines TRBV2 with TRBJ2-1; D is perhaps TRBD2 (6 bases). Looked up from germline, CDR1 is SNHLY and CDR2 is FYNNEI. The CDR3 runs to 14 residues. The V end lost 3 bases, the J end lost 6 bases, and 12 bases lay between the germline ends. The CDR3 DNA follows: TGTGCCAGCAGTGACCAGCGGGCAGGCAATGAGCAGTTCTTC. Translation gives CASSDQRAGNEQFF.

The chain has TRBV30 and TRBJ2-2; TRBD2 is a possible D gene (6 bases). Germline lookup yields CDR1 GTSNPN and CDR2 SVGIG (reference sequence). The CDR3 has 14 amino acids. The CDR3, as DNA: TGTGCTGTATGGCGGAGGGTTGCAAGGGGGGAGCTGTTTTTT. Its protein product is CAVWRRVARGELFF.